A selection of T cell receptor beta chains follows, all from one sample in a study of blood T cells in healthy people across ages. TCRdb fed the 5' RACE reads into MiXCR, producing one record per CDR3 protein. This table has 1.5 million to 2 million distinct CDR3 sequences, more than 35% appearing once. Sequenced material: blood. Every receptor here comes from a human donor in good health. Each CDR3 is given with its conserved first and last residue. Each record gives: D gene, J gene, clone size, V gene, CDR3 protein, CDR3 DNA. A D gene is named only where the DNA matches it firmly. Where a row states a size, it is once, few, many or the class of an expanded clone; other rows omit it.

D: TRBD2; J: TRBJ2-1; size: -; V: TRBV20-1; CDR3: CSARSGGAEQFF; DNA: TGCAGTGCCAGAAGCGGGGGGGCTGAGCAGTTCTTC
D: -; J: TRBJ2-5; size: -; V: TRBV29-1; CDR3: CSVVGERETQYF; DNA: TGCAGCGTTGTAGGGGAGCGGGAGACCCAGTACTTC
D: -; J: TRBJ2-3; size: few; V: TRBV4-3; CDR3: CASSQDVSGRGDTQYF; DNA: TGCGCCAGCAGCCAAGACGTTTCGGGCCGGGGAGATACGCAGTATTTT
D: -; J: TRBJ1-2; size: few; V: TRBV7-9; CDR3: CASSPWVGYGYTF; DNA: TGTGCCAGCAGCCCTTGGGTAGGGTATGGCTACACCTTC
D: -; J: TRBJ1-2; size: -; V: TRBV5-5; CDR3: CASSSSRQLVYGYTF; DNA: TGTGCCAGCAGCTCGAGCCGGCAGTTGGTATATGGCTACACCTTC
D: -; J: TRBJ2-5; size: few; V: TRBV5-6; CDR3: CASSSGRGGRELQETQYF; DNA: TGTGCCAGCAGCTCTGGACGTGGAGGCAGGGAGTTACAAGAGACCCAGTACTTC
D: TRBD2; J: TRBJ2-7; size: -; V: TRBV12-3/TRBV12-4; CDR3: CASSARRGGEQYF; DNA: TGTGCCAGCAGTGCCAGGCGGGGGGGAGAGCAGTACTTC
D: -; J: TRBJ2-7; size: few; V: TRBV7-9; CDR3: CASSFFQGEGSYEQYF; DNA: TGTGCCAGCAGCTTTTTTCAGGGAGAGGGCTCCTACGAGCAGTACTTC
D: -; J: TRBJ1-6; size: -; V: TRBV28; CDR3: CASNLTGSRRNSPLHF; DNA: TGTGCCAGCAATCTGACAGGTTCTAGGCGTAATTCACCCCTCCACTTT
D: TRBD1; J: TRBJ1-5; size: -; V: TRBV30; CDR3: CAWATGGGQPQHF; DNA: TGTGCCTGGGCAACAGGGGGAGGTCAGCCCCAGCATTTT
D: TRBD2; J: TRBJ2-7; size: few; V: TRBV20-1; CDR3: CSARDLGGVSYEQYF; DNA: TGCAGTGCTAGAGATCTCGGGGGGGTCTCCTACGAGCAGTACTTC
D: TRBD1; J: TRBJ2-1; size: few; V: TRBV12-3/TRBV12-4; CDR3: CASGMTGVYNEQFF; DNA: TGTGCCAGTGGCATGACAGGGGTCTACAATGAGCAGTTCTTC
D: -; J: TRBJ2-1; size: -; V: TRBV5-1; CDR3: CASSVQGNDEQFF; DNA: TGCGCCAGCAGCGTACAGGGAAACGATGAGCAGTTCTTC
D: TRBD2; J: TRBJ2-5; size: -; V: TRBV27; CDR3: CASRTSGGAIQQETQYF; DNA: TGTGCCAGCAGGACTAGCGGGGGGGCCATCCAGCAAGAGACCCAGTACTTC
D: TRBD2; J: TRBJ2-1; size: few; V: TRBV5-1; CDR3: CASSSLSGGYLNSYNEQFF; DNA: TGCGCCAGCAGCTCCCTTAGCGGGGGGTACCTTAACTCCTACAATGAGCAGTTCTTC
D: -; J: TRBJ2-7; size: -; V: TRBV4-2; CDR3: CASSQEMGFSSYEQYF; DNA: TGTGCCAGCAGCCAAGAAATGGGGTTCAGCTCCTACGAGCAGTACTTC
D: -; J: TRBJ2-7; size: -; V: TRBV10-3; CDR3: CAISETRDNYEQYF; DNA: TGTGCCATCAGCGAAACCCGGGACAACTACGAGCAGTACTTC
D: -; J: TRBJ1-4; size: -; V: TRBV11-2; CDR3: CASSRGLLGEKLFF; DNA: TGTGCCAGCAGCAGGGGACTCCTGGGGGAAAAACTGTTTTTT
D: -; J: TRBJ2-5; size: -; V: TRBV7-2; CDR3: CASSYQGVETRYF; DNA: TGTGCCAGCAGCTACCAGGGAGTAGAGACCCGGTACTTC
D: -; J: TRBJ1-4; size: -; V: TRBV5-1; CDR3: CASSLGPADEKLFF; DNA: TGCGCCAGCAGCTTGGGGCCTGCTGATGAAAAACTGTTTTTT
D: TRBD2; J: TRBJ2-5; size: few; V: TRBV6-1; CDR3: CAIRGVGGQETQYF; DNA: TGTGCCATCCGGGGGGTGGGAGGCCAAGAGACCCAGTACTTC
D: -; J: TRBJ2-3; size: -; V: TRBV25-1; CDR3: CASSEFIILGSGPSSDTQYF; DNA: TGTGCCAGCAGTGAATTCATAATCCTGGGGAGCGGACCCTCGTCAGATACGCAGTATTTT
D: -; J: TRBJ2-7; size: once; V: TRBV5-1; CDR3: CASSLGLGASYEQYF; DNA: TGCGCCAGCAGCTTGGGTCTCGGGGCCTCCTACGAGCAGTACTTC
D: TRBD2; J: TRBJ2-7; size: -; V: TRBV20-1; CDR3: CSARDRKRGYSEQYF; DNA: TGCAGTGCTAGAGATCGAAAGCGGGGTTATTCCGAGCAGTACTTC
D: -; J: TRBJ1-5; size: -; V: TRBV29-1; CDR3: CSVSRGSGQPQHF; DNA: TGCAGCGTAAGTCGGGGCTCCGGACAGCCCCAGCATTTT
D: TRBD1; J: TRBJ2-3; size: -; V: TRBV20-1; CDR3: CSARHRDRGTDTQYF; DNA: TGCAGTGCTAGACACCGGGACAGGGGCACAGATACGCAGTATTTT
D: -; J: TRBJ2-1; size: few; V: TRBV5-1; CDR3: CASSLAGQIDNEQFF; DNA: TGCGCCAGCAGCTTAGCGGGACAAATTGACAATGAGCAGTTCTTC
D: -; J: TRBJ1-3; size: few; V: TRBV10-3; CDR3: CAISESLTVSGNTIYF; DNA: TGTGCCATCAGTGAGTCTTTGACAGTCTCAGGAAACACCATATATTTT
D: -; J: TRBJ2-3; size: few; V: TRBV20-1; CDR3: CSATFQGGTDTQYF; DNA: TGCAGTGCTACCTTCCAGGGAGGCACAGATACGCAGTATTTT
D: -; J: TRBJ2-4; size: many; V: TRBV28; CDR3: CASSTPRVNIQYF; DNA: TGTGCCAGCAGTACCCCCCGGGTAAACATTCAGTACTTC
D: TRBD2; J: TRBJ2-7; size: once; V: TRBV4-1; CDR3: CAGSQLGLAGPYEQYF; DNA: TGCGCCGGCAGCCAATTAGGGCTAGCGGGGCCCTACGAGCAGTACTTC
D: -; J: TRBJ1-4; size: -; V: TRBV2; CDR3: CASRLANEKLFF; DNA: TGTGCCAGCAGATTGGCGAATGAAAAACTGTTTTTT
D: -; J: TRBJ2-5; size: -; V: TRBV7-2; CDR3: CASSLVVNGETQYF; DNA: TGTGCCAGCAGCTTAGTTGTAAATGGAGAGACCCAGTACTTC
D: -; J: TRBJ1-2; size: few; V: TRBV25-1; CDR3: CASSENRVNGYTF; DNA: TGTGCCAGTAGTGAAAACAGGGTGAATGGCTACACCTTC
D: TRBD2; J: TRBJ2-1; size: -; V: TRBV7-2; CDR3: CASSLVAGGHGGEQFF; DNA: TGTGCCAGCAGCTTAGTAGCGGGGGGCCACGGGGGTGAGCAGTTCTTC
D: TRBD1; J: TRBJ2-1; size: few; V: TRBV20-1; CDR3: CSASRVGGQALYNEQFF; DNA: TGCAGTGCTAGTCGGGTCGGGGGACAGGCCCTTTACAATGAGCAGTTCTTC
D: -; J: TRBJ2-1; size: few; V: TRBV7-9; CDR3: CASSERVDVPSEVYEQFF; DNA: TGTGCCAGCAGCGAAAGGGTAGATGTTCCCTCGGAGGTTTATGAGCAGTTCTTC
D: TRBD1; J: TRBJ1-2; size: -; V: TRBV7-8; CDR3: CASSRWTGKTHVDGYTF; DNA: TGTGCCAGCAGCAGGTGGACAGGGAAAACCCACGTGGACGGCTACACCTTC
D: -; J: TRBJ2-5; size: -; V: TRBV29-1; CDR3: CSVEDFEEGTQYF; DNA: TGCAGCGTTGAAGATTTCGAAGAAGGGACCCAGTACTTC
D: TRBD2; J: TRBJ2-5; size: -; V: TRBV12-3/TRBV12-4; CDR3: CASSLIIRLAGGSETQYF; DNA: TGCGCCAGCAGTTTGATAATCCGGCTAGCGGGGGGTTCGGAGACCCAGTACTTC
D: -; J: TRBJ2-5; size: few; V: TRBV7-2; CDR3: CASSFFWRETQYF; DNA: TGTGCCAGCAGCTTCTTTTGGCGGGAGACCCAGTACTTC
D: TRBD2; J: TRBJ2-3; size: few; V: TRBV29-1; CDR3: CSVMGLAGLTDTQYF; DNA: TGCAGCGTTATGGGACTAGCGGGACTCACAGATACGCAGTATTTT
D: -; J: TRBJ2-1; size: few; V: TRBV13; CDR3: CASSLSAGGNNEQFF; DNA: TGTGCCAGCAGCTTATCGGCAGGGGGGAACAATGAGCAGTTCTTC
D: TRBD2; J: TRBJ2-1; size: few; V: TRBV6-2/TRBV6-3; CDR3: CATRGSGGEYNEQFF; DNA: TGTGCCACCCGGGGCAGCGGGGGAGAGTACAATGAGCAGTTCTTC
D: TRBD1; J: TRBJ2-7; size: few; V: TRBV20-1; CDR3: CSVGTGQFYEQYF; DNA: TGCAGTGTGGGGACAGGGCAATTTTACGAGCAGTACTTC
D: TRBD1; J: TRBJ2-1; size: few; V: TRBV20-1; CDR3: CSAPGQGALRNEQFF; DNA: TGCAGTGCTCCCGGACAGGGGGCTTTAAGGAATGAGCAGTTCTTC
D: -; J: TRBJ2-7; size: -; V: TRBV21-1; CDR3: CARGQAHRLDEQYF; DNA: TGTGCCAGGGGCCAGGCCCACCGTCTAGACGAGCAGTACTTC
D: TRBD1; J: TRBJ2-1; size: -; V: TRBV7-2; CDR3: CASSSQAGTGDNEQFF; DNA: TGTGCCAGCAGCTCCCAAGCCGGGACAGGGGACAATGAGCAGTTCTTC
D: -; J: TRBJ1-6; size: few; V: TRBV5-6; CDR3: CASSLGLHYNSPLHF; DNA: TGTGCCAGCAGCTTGGGCTTGCACTATAATTCACCCCTCCACTTT
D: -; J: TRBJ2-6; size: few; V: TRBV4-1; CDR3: CASSPMTGPASGANVLTF; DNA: TGCGCCAGCAGCCCAATGACCGGGCCGGCCTCTGGGGCCAACGTCCTGACTTTC